What follows describes a single T cell receptor beta chain. This clonotype was counted a few times. Which antigen it targets is not known. Qualities for individual bases were not recorded, and no much larger clone is one base off. Taken from the germline V gene (reference sequence), the CDR1 and CDR2 loops are MNHEY and SMNVEV. V is pruned by 3 bases and J by 2 bases, leaving 3 bases of the junction without a gene match. From the cysteine through the phenylalanine, the CDR3 covers 15 amino acids. Just CDR3 DNA is preserved here, 45 bases in frame from base 1. Systemically healthy Caucasian individuals from Russia, approximately 39 in total and aged about 6 to 95 years, were included as donors. About 9.1 milliliters of peripheral blood were collected from each donor into EDTA-treated Vacutainer tubes. PBMCs were isolated by Ficoll-Paque density-gradient centrifugation, with at least 7 million obtained per sample. Trizol reagent was used to extract total RNA from the PBMCs, yielding at least 6 micrograms per sample. Naive CD45RAhigh/CD27high T cell percentages were measured by flow cytometry on a PBMC aliquot from every donor.

The data belong to a study of blood T cells in healthy people across ages (dated by TCRdb to 2014 to 2015). For the study in its entirety: In model experiments, roughly one uniquely barcoded TCR beta cDNA molecule per two T cells was captured by template switching. Donors of different ages were randomly distributed across sequencing lanes to avoid experimental bias. Age-related changes in TCR beta repertoire diversity were measured in the study by deep sequencing normalized with unique cDNA molecular identifiers. Donors were grouped into four age groups: young (average 16 years), middle-aged (39), aged (around 62) and long-lived (82). The study analyzed two additional independent replicas of 1 million unique cDNA reads from the same blood draw for two donors, one aged 18 to 30 and one aged 80 or older.

Study-wide conclusions, independent of this receptor: Compared with the aged group, the long-lived group had more naive CD4+ T cells, fewer expanded clones and increased TCR diversity, suggesting age selection. Observed TCR beta diversity per million T cells fell roughly linearly with age, and a significant reduction was already apparent by age around 40. The percentage of naive T cells measured by flow cytometry correlated strongly with observed TCR beta diversity. Total diversity estimates from one million sequenced T cells were considered lower bounds and underestimates. Since profiling was done on bulk unsorted PBMCs, naive and antigen-experienced compartments could not be conclusively compared. Donor CMV infection status was unknown, potentially confounding age-related changes in expanded clonotypes.

Receptors were amplified or captured by 5' RACE. Sequencing was performed on an Illumina HiSeq 2500. A second roughly 7 to 11 cycle PCR used a sample-barcoded 5' primer and a J-beta primer mix. A unique molecular identifier was introduced onto each TCR beta cDNA molecule by a template-switch 5' adaptor carrying 12 random nucleotides. Each sample yielded at least 2.5 million CDR3-containing paired-end reads. The Mint cDNA synthesis kit, primed by a TRBC-specific oligonucleotide, was used to synthesize first-strand cDNA from all RNA. All cDNA was treated with uracil-DNA glycosylase and then went through a first 18-cycle PCR with the universal primers M1SS and BC2_uni_R. In the original analysis: Normalization of each sample was performed by random selection of 1 million high-quality reads, each carrying a distinct molecular identifier. Instead of being binned into consensus sequences, reads that shared molecular identifiers were thrown out. MiTCR, with a Q25 quality threshold and the strictest error-elimination algorithm, was used for CDR3 identification, clonotype clustering and error correction. A nonparametric unseen species model with Euler transformation was used to estimate lower-bound total TCR beta diversity. TCRdb redid the processing of the public reads, applying fastp at Q25 and MiXCR, and retained in-frame beta chains. Each entry merges the rows of one CDR3 protein and shows their most common DNA and genes. V and J calls and clone size were set by TCRdb, not the authors. The sample table lists approximately 800,000 distinct CDR3 sequences, less than 60% of them with a count of one. The biggest ten clones account for less than 20% of the sample.

This sequence originates from a man older than 75 in good health. The sequence joins TRBV27 to TRBJ2-3; 9 junctional bases match TRBD2. Sequencing used blood. Read as DNA, the sequence is TGTGCCAGCAGTTTTAGCGGGGGATTCACAGATACGCAGTATTTT. It translates to CASSFSGGFTDTQYF.